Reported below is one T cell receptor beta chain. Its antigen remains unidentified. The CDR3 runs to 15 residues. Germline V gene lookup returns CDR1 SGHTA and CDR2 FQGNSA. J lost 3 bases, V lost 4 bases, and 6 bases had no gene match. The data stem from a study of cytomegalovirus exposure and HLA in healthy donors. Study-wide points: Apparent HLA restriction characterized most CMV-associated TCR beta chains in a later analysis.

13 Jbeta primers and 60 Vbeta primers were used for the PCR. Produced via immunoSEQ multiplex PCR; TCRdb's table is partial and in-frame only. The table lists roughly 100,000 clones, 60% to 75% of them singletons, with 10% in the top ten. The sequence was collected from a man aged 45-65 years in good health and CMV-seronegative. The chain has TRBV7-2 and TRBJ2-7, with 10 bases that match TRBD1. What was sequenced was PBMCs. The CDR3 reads CASSSGTGVLYEQYF. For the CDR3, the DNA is TGTGCCAGCAGCTCCGGGACAGGGGTTCTCTACGAGCAGTACTTC.